Shown below are 9 T cell receptor beta chains from a single sample sequenced in a study of T cell responses to AZD1222 COVID-19 vaccine. Sequencing was performed with immunoSEQ multiplex PCR; in TCRdb, only in-frame clones are kept and a portion is missing. Seen here are about 120,000 clones, just over 90% observed once, and the top ten hold roughly 4.5%. The sample consisted of peripheral blood, taken on day 0 of AZD1222 vaccination. The receptors shown here come from an adult in good health.

V gene TRBV4-1 combines with J gene TRBJ2-7; TRBD2 agrees at 8 bases. The trim removed 0 bases at V and 2 bases at J, leaving 6 bases unmatched. The CDR3 contains 16 residues. The germline CDR1 and CDR2 sequences are MGHRA and YSYEKL. As DNA, the CDR3 is TGCGCCAGCAGCCAAGATCCTAGCGGGTACCCCTACGAGCAGTACTTC. This encodes CASSQDPSGYPYEQYF.

The rearrangement uses TRBV6-5 and TRBJ1-1; D not resolved. The CDR3 extends over 15 amino acids. Germline assignment: CDR1 MNHEY and CDR2 SVGAGI. The V end lost 2 bases, the J end lost 0 bases, and 10 bases lay between the germline ends. The CDR3 here is CASSYGSRLNTEAFF. CDR3 bases: TGTGCCAGCAGTTACGGTAGCAGGTTGAACACTGAAGCTTTCTTT.

The chain combines TRBV2 with TRBJ1-2, with 11 nucleotides matching TRBD1. Germline values: CDR1 SNHLY, CDR2 FYNNEI. CDR3 length: 15 residues. V lost 6 bases to trimming and J lost 3 bases; unmatched junction nucleotides: 6. CDR3 in DNA: TGTGCCAGCAGCCGCAGGACAGGGGGCGACTATGGCTACACCTTC. The encoded protein is CASSRRTGGDYGYTF.

CDR3 sequence: CASSPKSGTAYEQYF. CDR3 in DNA: TGTGCCAGCAGCCCGAAATCCGGGACAGCATACGAGCAGTACTTC. The chain carries TRBV7-9 and TRBJ2-7; 7 bases align to TRBD1. Germline V gene sequence: CDR1 SEHNR, CDR2 FQNEAQ (reference sequence). Germline trimming cut 5 bases from V and 4 bases from J; bases unmatched to any gene: 11. The CDR3 consists of 15 residues.

The V gene is TRBV6-2 or TRBV6-3, the J gene TRBJ2-3, with TRBD2 identical over 8 bases. Germline lookup yields CDR1 MNHEY and CDR2 SVGEGT. Germline trimming cut 0 bases from V and 4 bases from J; bases unmatched to any gene: 9. The CDR3 contains 17 residues. CDR3 sequence (DNA): TGTGCCAGCAGTTACTCTCGGGCTAGCGGGCTCCCAGATACGCAGTATTTT. It codes for CASSYSRASGLPDTQYF.

V usage is TRBV10-3 and J usage is TRBJ1-4, with unresolved D. The V gene's germline CDR1 is ENHRY and CDR2 SYGVKD. This CDR3 has 14 amino acids. With 4 bases removed from V and 1 base from J, the gap between germline ends came to 7 bases. The CDR3 DNA sequence: TGTGCCATCAGTGCTCAGAAAACTAATGAAAAACTGTTTTTT. Protein product: CAISAQKTNEKLFF.

V is TRBV28 and J is TRBJ1-1; no firm D call. Germline CDR1 and CDR2: MDHEN and SYDVKM. V lost 2 bases and J 5 bases, leaving 12 bases between the germline ends. The CDR3 is 14 residues long. Here the CDR3 reads CASSLSRDATEAFF. The DNA of the CDR3 is TGTGCCAGCAGTTTAAGCCGGGATGCAACTGAAGCTTTCTTT.

The chain recombines TRBV7-2 with TRBJ2-7; D is ambiguous. Germline V CDR1 and CDR2: SGHTA, FQGNSA. V lost 5 bases to trimming and J lost 2 bases, with 10 bases between them. This CDR3 contains 13 residues. For the CDR3, the DNA is TGTGCCAGCAGCCGTGGGCCCCCCTACGAGCAGTACTTC. It encodes CASSRGPPYEQYF.

In this sample, this clone turned up a few times. The chain links TRBV19 to TRBJ1-5; D may be TRBD1 (5 bases). In germline, CDR1 is LNHDA, CDR2 SQIVND (reference sequence). The CDR3 extends over 13 amino acids. V lost 3 bases to trimming and J lost 5 bases, with 8 bases between them. This CDR3 is CASSMPGHQPQHF. The CDR3 DNA follows: TGTGCCAGTAGTATGCCAGGGCATCAGCCCCAGCATTTT.